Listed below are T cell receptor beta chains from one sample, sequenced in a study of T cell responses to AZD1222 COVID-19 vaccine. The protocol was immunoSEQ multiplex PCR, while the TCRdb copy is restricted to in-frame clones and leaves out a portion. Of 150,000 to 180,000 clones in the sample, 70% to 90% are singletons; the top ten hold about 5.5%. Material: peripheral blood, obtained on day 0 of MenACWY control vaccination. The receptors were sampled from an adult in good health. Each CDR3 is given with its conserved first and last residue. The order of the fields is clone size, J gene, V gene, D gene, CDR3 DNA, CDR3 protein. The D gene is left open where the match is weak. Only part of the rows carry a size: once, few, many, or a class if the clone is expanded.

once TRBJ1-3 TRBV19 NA TGTGCCAGTAGTACGACACAGCTCTCTGGAAACACCATATATTTT CASSTTQLSGNTIYF
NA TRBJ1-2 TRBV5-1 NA TGCGCCAGCAGCTTTAACAGAATAGAGGGTGGCTACACCTTC CASSFNRIEGGYTF
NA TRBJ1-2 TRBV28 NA TGTGCCAGCTATTCAGCTAACTATGGCTACACCTTC CASYSANYGYTF
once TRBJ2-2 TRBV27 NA TGTGCCAGCAGTTTATTGGCCTTTACCGGGGAGCTGTTTTTT CASSLLAFTGELFF
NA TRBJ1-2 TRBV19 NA TGTGCCAGTAGTATCTTCGAAGTTCGGGGGGATGGGGATGGCTACACCTTC CASSIFEVRGDGDGYTF
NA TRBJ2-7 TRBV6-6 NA TGTGCCAGCAGAAACGGGGCCTACGAGCAGTACTTC CASRNGAYEQYF
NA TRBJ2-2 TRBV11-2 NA TGTGCCAGCAGCTTCAAAGGGACCGGGGAGCTGTTTTTT CASSFKGTGELFF
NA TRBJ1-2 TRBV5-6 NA TGTGCCAGCACAACAGGGCTGGCTAACTATGGCTACACCTTC CASTTGLANYGYTF
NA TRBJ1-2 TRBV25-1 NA TGTGCCAGCAGTGAATTCGGACGGCCGCATGGCTACACCTTC CASSEFGRPHGYTF
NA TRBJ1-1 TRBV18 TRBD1 TGTGCCAGCTCGCCAACCGGGACAGGATCGAACACTGAAGCTTTCTTT CASSPTGTGSNTEAFF
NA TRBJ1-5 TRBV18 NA TGTGCCAGCTCACCACCGATCGGGGAAGGTCAGCCCCAGCATTTT CASSPPIGEGQPQHF
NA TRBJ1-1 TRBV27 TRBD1 TGTGCCAGCAGTTCCGGACAGGGGGCGGCTGAAGCTTTCTTT CASSSGQGAAEAFF
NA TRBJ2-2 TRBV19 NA TGTGCCAGTAGTATAACGGGACGGACCCCGAACACCGGGGAGCTGTTTTTT CASSITGRTPNTGELFF
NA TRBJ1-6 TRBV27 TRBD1 TGTGCCAGCAGTCCAAGGGGGCGACAGGGTAATTCACCCCTCCACTTT CASSPRGRQGNSPLHF
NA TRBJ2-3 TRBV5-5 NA TGTGCCAGCAGCTTGTTGCTGTCTAGCACAGATACGCAGTATTTT CASSLLLSSTDTQYF
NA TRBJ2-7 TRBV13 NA TGTGCCAGCAGCTCCGGGACTGGTTACGAGCAGTACTTC CASSSGTGYEQYF
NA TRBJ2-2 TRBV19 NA TGTGCCAGTGATACAAGATACACCGGGGAGCTGTTTTTT CASDTRYTGELFF
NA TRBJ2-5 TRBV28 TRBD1 TGTGCCAGCAGTCCAGGACAGGTCCAAGAGACCCAGTACTTC CASSPGQVQETQYF
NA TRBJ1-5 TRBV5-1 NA TGCGCCAGCAGCTTGGATTTGGGGGGCAATCAGCCCCAGCATTTT CASSLDLGGNQPQHF
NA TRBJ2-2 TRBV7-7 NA TGTGCCAGCAGCTTAACGAGGTCAGGGGAGCTGTTTTTT CASSLTRSGELFF
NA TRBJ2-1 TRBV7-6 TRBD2 TGTGCCAGCAGCTTACCCTGGACTAGCGGGAGAGAAATAGGTGCCAATGAGCAGTTCTTC CASSLPWTSGREIGANEQFF
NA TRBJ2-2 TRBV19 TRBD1 TGTGCCAGTAGCGTTCTAACCGGGACAGGCGTCACCGGGGAGCTGTTTTTT CASSVLTGTGVTGELFF
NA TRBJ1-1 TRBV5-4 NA TGTGCCAGCAGCCCCGAGGTCAACTTTGAAGCTTTCTTT CASSPEVNFEAFF
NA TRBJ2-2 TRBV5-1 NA TGCGCCAGCAGCCCCTTTTTGGGCGGGGCAGACGCCGGGGAGCTGTTTTTT CASSPFLGGADAGELFF
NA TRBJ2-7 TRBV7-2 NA TGCGCCAGCAGCCCATTCTTCAATTCCTACGAGCAGTACTTC CASSPFFNSYEQYF
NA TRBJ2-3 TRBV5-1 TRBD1 TGCGCCAGCAGCCCCCGACAGGGAATTAGCACAGATACGCAGTATTTT CASSPRQGISTDTQYF
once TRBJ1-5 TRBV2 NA TGTGCCAGCAGTGCCCTTTTTAATCAGCCCCAGCATTTT CASSALFNQPQHF
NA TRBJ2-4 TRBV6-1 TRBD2 TGTGCCAGCAGTGAAAGGAGCTTAGCGGGGGGACAGTTAGCCAAAAACATTCAGTACTTC CASSERSLAGGQLAKNIQYF
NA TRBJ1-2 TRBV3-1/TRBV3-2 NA TGTGCCAGCAGCCCCGGGGCCTGGGGCTACACCTTC CASSPGAWGYTF
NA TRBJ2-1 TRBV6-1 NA TGTGCCAGCAGTGAAAAGGGGTTTTACAATGAGCAGTTCTTC CASSEKGFYNEQFF
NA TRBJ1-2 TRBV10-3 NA TGTGCCATCAGTGCGTTGCAGGGTGCGACCTTC CAISALQGATF
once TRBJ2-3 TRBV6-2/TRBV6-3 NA TGTGCCAGCAGCCACGCCGGGGGCAGCATGAGTGCAGGCACAGATACGCAGTATTTT CASSHAGGSMSAGTDTQYF
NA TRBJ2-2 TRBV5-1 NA TGCGCCAGCAGCTTGGTGATGGCAGGGGCGAACACCGGGGAGCTGTTTTTT CASSLVMAGANTGELFF
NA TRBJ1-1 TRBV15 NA TGTGCCACCAGCAGAGATGTGAAGGGCACTGAAGCTTTCTTT CATSRDVKGTEAFF
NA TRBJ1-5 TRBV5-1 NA TGCGCCAGCAGCTTGGGCTACAATCAGCCCCAGCATTTT CASSLGYNQPQHF
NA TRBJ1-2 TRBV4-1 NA TGCGCCAGCAGCCCCACGGCAGGTGGCTATGGCTACACCTTC CASSPTAGGYGYTF
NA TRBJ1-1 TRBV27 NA TGTGCCAGCAGCCGGCGGGCGGGAACTTTGCCTGAAGCTTTCTTT CASSRRAGTLPEAFF
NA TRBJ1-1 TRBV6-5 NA TGTGCCAGCAGCGCAATTGGGACGAACACTGAAGCTTTCTTT CASSAIGTNTEAFF
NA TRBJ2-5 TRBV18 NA TGTGCCAGCTCCTCAGGAGTGGGAGAGACCCAGTACTTC CASSSGVGETQYF
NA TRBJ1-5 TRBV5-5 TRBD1 TGTGCCAGCAGCTTGGGGCTACAGGGGGTTCAGCCCCAGCATTTT CASSLGLQGVQPQHF
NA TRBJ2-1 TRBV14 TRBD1 TGTGCCAGCAGCCCATTGGGACAGAGATACAATGAGCAGTTCTTC CASSPLGQRYNEQFF
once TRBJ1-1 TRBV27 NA TGTGCCAGCAGTTTCTGGGGGAACACTGAAGCTTTCTTT CASSFWGNTEAFF
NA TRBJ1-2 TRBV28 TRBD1 TGTGCTACGGGACAGGGGGCAAACTATGGCTACACCTTC CATGQGANYGYTF
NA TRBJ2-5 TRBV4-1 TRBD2 TGCGCCAGCAGCCAAGGATTTTTGCTAGCGGACCAAGAGACCCAGTACTTC CASSQGFLLADQETQYF
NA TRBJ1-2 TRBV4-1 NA TGCGCCAGCAGCCAAGCAGCGACAACTTATGGCTACACCTTC CASSQAATTYGYTF
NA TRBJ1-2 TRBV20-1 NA TGCAGTGCTGACGAACAGTATGGCTACACCTTC CSADEQYGYTF
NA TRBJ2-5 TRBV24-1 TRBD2 TGTGCCACCAGTGGAATAGCGGGGGGGCGGGAGACCCAGTACTTC CATSGIAGGRETQYF
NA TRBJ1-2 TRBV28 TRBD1 TGTGCCAGCAGTTTACCGCCGGGACAGACTTTGGGCTATGGCTACACCTTC CASSLPPGQTLGYGYTF